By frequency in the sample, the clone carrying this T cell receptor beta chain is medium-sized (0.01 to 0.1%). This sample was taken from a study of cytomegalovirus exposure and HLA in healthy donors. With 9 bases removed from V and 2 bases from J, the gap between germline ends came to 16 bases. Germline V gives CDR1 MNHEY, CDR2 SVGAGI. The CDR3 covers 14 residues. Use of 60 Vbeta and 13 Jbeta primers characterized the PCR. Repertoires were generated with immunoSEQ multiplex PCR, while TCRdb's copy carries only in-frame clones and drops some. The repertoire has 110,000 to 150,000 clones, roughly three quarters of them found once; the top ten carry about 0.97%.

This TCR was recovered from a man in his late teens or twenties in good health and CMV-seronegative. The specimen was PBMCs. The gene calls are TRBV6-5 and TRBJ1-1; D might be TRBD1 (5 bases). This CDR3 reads CARLDSLVNTEAFF. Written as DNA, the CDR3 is TGTGCCAGGCTTGACAGTCTAGTCAACACTGAAGCTTTCTTT.